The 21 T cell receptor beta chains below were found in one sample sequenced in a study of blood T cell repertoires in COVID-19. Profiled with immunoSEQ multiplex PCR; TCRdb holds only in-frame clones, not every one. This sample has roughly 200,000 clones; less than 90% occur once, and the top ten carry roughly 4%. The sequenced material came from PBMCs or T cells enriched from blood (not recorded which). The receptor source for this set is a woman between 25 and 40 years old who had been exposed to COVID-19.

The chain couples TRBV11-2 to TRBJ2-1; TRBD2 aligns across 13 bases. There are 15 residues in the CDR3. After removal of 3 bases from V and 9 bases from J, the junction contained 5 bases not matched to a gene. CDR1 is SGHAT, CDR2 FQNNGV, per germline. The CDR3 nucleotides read TGTGCCAGCAGCTTGACTAGCGGGGGGTTGGGTGAGCAGTTCTTC. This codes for CASSLTSGGLGEQFF.

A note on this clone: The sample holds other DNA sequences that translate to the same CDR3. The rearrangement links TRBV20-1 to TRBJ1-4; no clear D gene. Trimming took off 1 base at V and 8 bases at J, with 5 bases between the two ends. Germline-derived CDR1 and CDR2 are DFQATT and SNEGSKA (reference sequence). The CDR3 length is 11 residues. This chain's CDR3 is CSARVLEKLFF. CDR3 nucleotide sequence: TGCAGTGCTAGAGTACTCGAAAAACTGTTTTTT.

The CDR3 protein is CASSPRDSGANVLTF. The CDR3 nucleotides are TGTGCCAGCAGCCCCCGGGACTCTGGGGCCAACGTCCTGACTTTC. The V gene is TRBV13, the J gene TRBJ2-6, with D perhaps TRBD2 (5 bases). The CDR3 loop spans 15 amino acids. Looked up from germline, CDR1 is PRHDT and CDR2 is FYEKMQ (reference sequence). With 5 bases removed from V and 0 bases from J, the gap between germline ends came to 8 bases. Supplemented by reference TRBV13 and TRBJ2-6, the full variable domain reads AAGVIQSPRHLIKEKRETATLKCYPIPRHDTVYWYQQGPGQDPQFLISFYEKMQSDKGSIPDRFSAQQFSDYHSELNMSSLELGDSALYFCASSPRDSGANVLTFGAGSRLTVL.

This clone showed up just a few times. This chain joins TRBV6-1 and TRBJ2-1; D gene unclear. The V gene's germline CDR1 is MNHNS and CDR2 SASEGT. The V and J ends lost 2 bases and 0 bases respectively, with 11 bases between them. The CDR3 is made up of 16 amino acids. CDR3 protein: CASSESLTLSYNEQFF. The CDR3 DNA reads TGTGCCAGCAGTGAATCTCTAACTCTCTCCTACAATGAGCAGTTCTTC.

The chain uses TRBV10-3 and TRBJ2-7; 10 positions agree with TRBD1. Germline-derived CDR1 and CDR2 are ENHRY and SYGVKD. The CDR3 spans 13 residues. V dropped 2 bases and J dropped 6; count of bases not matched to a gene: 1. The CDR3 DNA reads TGTGCCATCAGTGAGGGACAGGGGGGCGAGCAGTACTTC. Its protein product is CAISEGQGGEQYF.

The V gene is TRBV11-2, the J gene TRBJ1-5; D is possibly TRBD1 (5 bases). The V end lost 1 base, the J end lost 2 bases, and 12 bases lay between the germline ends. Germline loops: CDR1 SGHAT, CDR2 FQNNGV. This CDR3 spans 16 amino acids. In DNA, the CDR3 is TGTGCCAGCAGCTTAGGTGCAGGGAGGGGCAATCAGCCCCAGCATTTT. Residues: CASSLGAGRGNQPQHF.

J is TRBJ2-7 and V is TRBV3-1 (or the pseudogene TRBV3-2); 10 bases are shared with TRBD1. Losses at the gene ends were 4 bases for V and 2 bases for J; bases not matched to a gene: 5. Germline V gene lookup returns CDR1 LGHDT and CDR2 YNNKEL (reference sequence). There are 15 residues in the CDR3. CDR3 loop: CASSPGTGATYEQYF. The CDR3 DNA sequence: TGTGCCAGCAGCCCCGGGACAGGGGCAACCTACGAGCAGTACTTC.

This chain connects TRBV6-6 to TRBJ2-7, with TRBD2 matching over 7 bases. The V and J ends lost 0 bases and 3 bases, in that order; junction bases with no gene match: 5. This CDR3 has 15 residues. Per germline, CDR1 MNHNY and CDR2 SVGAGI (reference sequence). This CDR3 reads CASSYSGEGIYEQYF. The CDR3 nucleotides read TGTGCCAGCAGTTACTCTGGGGAGGGGATCTACGAGCAGTACTTC.

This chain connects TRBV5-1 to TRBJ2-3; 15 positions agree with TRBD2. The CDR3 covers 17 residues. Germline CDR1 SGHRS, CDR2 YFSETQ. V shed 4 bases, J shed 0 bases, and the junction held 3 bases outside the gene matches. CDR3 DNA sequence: TGCGCCAGCAGCCCAGGACTAGCGGGGGGGAGCACAGATACGCAGTATTTT. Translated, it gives CASSPGLAGGSTDTQYF.

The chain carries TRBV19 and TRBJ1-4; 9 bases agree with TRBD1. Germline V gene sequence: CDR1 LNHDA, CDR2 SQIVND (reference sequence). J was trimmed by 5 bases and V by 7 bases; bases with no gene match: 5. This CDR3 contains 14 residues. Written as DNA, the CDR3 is TGTGCCAGTAATGACAGGGGGGAAAATGAAAAACTGTTTTTT. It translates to CASNDRGENEKLFF.

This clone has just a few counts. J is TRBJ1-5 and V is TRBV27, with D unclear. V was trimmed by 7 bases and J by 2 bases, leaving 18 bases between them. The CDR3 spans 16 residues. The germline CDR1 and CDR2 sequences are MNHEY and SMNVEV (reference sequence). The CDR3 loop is CASNPKTGIGNQPQHF. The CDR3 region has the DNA TGTGCCAGCAACCCAAAGACGGGGATCGGCAATCAGCCCCAGCATTTT.

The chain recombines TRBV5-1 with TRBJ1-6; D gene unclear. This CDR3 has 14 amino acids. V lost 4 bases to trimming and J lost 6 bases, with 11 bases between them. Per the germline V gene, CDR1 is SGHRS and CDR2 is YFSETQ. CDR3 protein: CASSQVAVNSPLHF. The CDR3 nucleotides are TGCGCCAGCAGCCAGGTCGCTGTTAATTCACCCCTCCACTTT.

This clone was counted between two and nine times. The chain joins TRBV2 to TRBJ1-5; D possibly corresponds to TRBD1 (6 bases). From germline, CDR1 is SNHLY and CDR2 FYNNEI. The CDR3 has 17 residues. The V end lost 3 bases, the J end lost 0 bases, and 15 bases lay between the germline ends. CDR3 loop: CASSESPRTDSNQPQHF. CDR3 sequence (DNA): TGTGCCAGCAGTGAGAGCCCCCGGACAGATAGCAATCAGCCCCAGCATTTT.

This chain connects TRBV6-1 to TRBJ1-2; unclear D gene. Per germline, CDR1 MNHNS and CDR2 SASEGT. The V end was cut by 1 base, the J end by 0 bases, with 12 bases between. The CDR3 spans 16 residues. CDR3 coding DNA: TGTGCCAGCAGTGAAGGACGACTTGGAGCTAACTATGGCTACACCTTC. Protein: CASSEGRLGANYGYTF.

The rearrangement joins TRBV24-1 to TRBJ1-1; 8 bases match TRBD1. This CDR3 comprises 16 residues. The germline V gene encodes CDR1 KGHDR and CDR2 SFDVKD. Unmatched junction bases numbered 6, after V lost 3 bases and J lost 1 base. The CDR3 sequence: CATSDTDREGNTEAFF. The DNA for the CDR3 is TGTGCCACCAGTGATACGGACAGGGAGGGGAACACTGAAGCTTTCTTT.

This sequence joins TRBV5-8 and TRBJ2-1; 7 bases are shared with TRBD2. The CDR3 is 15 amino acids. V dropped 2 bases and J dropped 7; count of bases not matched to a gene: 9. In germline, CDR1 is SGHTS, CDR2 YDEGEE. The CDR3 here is CASSFRGEIPNEQFF. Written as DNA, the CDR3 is TGTGCCAGCAGCTTCCGGGGGGAGATTCCGAATGAGCAGTTCTTC.

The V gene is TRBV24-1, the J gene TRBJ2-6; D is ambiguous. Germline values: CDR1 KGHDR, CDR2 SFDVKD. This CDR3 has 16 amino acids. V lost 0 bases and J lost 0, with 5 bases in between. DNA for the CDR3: TGTGCCACCAGTGATTTGAATCGCTCTGGGGCCAACGTCCTGACTTTC. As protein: CATSDLNRSGANVLTF.

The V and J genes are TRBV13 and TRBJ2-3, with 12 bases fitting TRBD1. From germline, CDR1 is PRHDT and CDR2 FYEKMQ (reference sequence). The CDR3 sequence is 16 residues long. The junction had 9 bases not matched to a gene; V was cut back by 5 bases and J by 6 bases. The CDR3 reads CASSIRDRGRMDTQYF. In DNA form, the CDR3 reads TGTGCCAGCAGCATACGGGACAGGGGGCGCATGGATACGCAGTATTTT.

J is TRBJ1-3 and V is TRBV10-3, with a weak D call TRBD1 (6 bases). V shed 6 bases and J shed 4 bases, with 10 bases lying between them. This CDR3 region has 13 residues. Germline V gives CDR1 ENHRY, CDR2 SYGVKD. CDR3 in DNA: TGTGCCATCAGGTCAGGGGCAGGAAACACCATATATTTT. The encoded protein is CAIRSGAGNTIYF.

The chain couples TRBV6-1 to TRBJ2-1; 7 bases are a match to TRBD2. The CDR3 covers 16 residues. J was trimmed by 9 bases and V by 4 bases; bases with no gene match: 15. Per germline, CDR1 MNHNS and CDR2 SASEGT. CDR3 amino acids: CASSVEVALAIGEQFF. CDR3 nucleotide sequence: TGTGCCAGCAGTGTGGAAGTGGCACTAGCGATCGGTGAGCAGTTCTTC.

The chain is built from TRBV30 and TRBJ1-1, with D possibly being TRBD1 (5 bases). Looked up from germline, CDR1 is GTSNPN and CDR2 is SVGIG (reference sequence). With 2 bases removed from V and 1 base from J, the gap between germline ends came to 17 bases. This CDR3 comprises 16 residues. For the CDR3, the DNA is TGTGCCTGGAGTTTCGGAGGGGTTCTGGGGAACACTGAAGCTTTCTTT. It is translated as CAWSFGGVLGNTEAFF.